This is a list of T cell receptor beta chains from one sample in a study of blood T cell repertoires in COVID-19. Sequenced by immunoSEQ multiplex PCR; TCRdb stores in-frame clones only, minus some. The sample lists around 300,000 clones; over 75% were seen once. Material for sequencing was peripheral blood. These receptor sequences come from a man aged 18 to 35 with active or convalescent COVID-19. CDR3s include the opening cysteine and the closing phenylalanine or tryptophan. Fields, in order: V gene, clone size, D gene, J gene, CDR3 protein, CDR3 DNA. D genes are given only for firm matches. The size field is filled for only some rows; it gives once, few, many or a size class.

TRBV5-6	few	TRBD1	TRBJ1-4	CASSWTGRSSTNEKLFF	TGTGCCAGCAGCTGGACAGGGAGATCGTCAACTAATGAAAAACTGTTTTTT
TRBV11-2	.	TRBD1	TRBJ1-1	CASSLGDREGAFF	TGTGCCAGCAGCTTAGGGGACAGGGAGGGAGCTTTCTTT
TRBV5-1	.	TRBD1	TRBJ1-2	CASSLSTGEYGYTF	TGCGCCAGCAGCCTTAGTACAGGGGAGTATGGCTACACCTTC
TRBV12-3/TRBV12-4	.	.	TRBJ2-7	CASRRAGTYEQYF	TGTGCCAGCAGGAGGGCAGGGACTTACGAGCAGTACTTC
TRBV2	.	.	TRBJ2-7	CASEELSYEQYF	TGTGCCAGCGAAGAACTCTCCTACGAGCAGTACTTC
TRBV29-1	.	.	TRBJ2-5	CSVGDSTVETQYF	TGCAGCGTTGGGGACTCGACGGTGGAGACCCAGTACTTC
TRBV27	.	TRBD2	TRBJ2-1	CASSLSGVGDEQFF	TGTGCCAGCAGTCTTAGCGGGGTAGGCGATGAGCAGTTCTTC
TRBV7-9	.	TRBD2	TRBJ2-2	CALQLAGYGELFF	TGTGCCCTCCAACTAGCGGGGTACGGGGAGCTGTTTTTT
TRBV5-6	few	TRBD1	TRBJ1-2	CASSPGQGNYGYTF	TGTGCCAGCAGCCCAGGACAGGGGAACTATGGCTACACCTTC
TRBV2	.	.	TRBJ2-1	CASSDPRDSYNEQFF	TGTGCCAGCAGTGACCCCCGCGACAGTTACAATGAGCAGTTCTTC
TRBV5-1	.	.	TRBJ1-2	CAIPRPGIFREYGYTF	TGCGCCATCCCCCGCCCAGGTATCTTCCGCGAGTATGGCTACACCTTC
TRBV9	.	.	TRBJ1-6	CASSSRSRGNSPLHF	TGTGCCAGCAGCTCCCGGAGCAGGGGTAATTCACCCCTCCACTTT
TRBV7-9	.	TRBD1	TRBJ1-4	CASSLLGQANEKLFF	TGTGCCAGCAGCTTACTGGGACAGGCTAATGAAAAACTGTTTTTT
TRBV10-3	once	.	TRBJ1-5	CAIRDSSSNQPQHF	TGTGCCATCAGAGACAGCTCTAGCAATCAGCCCCAGCATTTT
TRBV27	.	.	TRBJ1-5	CASSPAGAQPQHF	TGTGCCAGCAGTCCCGCGGGGGCTCAGCCCCAGCATTTT
TRBV11-2	few	.	TRBJ1-6	CAKYQASYNSPLHF	TGTGCCAAGTACCAGGCCTCCTATAATTCACCCCTCCACTTT
TRBV5-1	.	.	TRBJ2-5	CASSWSTGVRETQYF	TGCGCCAGCAGCTGGAGCACGGGGGTTAGGGAGACCCAGTACTTC
TRBV4-3	.	.	TRBJ1-1	CASSQGSAALNTEAFF	TGCGCCAGCAGCCAAGGATCCGCGGCCTTGAACACTGAAGCTTTCTTT
TRBV6-5	.	.	TRBJ2-3	CASSYRDRAPDTQYF	TGTGCCAGCAGTTACCGGGATAGGGCGCCAGATACGCAGTATTTT
TRBV11-2	.	TRBD1	TRBJ1-4	CASSPPQGSGSTNEKLFF	TGTGCCAGCAGCCCCCCACAGGGGAGTGGCTCAACTAATGAAAAACTGTTTTTT
TRBV5-6	once	.	TRBJ1-3	CASSFTGTGNTIYF	TGTGCCAGCAGCTTCACAGGGACTGGAAACACCATATATTTT
TRBV4-1	once	.	TRBJ1-5	CASSQGLGNQPQHF	TGCGCCAGCAGCCAGGGACTTGGCAATCAGCCCCAGCATTTT
TRBV29-1	few	.	TRBJ1-1	CSVGGGFSEAFF	TGCAGCGTGGGTGGGGGGTTTTCTGAAGCTTTCTTT